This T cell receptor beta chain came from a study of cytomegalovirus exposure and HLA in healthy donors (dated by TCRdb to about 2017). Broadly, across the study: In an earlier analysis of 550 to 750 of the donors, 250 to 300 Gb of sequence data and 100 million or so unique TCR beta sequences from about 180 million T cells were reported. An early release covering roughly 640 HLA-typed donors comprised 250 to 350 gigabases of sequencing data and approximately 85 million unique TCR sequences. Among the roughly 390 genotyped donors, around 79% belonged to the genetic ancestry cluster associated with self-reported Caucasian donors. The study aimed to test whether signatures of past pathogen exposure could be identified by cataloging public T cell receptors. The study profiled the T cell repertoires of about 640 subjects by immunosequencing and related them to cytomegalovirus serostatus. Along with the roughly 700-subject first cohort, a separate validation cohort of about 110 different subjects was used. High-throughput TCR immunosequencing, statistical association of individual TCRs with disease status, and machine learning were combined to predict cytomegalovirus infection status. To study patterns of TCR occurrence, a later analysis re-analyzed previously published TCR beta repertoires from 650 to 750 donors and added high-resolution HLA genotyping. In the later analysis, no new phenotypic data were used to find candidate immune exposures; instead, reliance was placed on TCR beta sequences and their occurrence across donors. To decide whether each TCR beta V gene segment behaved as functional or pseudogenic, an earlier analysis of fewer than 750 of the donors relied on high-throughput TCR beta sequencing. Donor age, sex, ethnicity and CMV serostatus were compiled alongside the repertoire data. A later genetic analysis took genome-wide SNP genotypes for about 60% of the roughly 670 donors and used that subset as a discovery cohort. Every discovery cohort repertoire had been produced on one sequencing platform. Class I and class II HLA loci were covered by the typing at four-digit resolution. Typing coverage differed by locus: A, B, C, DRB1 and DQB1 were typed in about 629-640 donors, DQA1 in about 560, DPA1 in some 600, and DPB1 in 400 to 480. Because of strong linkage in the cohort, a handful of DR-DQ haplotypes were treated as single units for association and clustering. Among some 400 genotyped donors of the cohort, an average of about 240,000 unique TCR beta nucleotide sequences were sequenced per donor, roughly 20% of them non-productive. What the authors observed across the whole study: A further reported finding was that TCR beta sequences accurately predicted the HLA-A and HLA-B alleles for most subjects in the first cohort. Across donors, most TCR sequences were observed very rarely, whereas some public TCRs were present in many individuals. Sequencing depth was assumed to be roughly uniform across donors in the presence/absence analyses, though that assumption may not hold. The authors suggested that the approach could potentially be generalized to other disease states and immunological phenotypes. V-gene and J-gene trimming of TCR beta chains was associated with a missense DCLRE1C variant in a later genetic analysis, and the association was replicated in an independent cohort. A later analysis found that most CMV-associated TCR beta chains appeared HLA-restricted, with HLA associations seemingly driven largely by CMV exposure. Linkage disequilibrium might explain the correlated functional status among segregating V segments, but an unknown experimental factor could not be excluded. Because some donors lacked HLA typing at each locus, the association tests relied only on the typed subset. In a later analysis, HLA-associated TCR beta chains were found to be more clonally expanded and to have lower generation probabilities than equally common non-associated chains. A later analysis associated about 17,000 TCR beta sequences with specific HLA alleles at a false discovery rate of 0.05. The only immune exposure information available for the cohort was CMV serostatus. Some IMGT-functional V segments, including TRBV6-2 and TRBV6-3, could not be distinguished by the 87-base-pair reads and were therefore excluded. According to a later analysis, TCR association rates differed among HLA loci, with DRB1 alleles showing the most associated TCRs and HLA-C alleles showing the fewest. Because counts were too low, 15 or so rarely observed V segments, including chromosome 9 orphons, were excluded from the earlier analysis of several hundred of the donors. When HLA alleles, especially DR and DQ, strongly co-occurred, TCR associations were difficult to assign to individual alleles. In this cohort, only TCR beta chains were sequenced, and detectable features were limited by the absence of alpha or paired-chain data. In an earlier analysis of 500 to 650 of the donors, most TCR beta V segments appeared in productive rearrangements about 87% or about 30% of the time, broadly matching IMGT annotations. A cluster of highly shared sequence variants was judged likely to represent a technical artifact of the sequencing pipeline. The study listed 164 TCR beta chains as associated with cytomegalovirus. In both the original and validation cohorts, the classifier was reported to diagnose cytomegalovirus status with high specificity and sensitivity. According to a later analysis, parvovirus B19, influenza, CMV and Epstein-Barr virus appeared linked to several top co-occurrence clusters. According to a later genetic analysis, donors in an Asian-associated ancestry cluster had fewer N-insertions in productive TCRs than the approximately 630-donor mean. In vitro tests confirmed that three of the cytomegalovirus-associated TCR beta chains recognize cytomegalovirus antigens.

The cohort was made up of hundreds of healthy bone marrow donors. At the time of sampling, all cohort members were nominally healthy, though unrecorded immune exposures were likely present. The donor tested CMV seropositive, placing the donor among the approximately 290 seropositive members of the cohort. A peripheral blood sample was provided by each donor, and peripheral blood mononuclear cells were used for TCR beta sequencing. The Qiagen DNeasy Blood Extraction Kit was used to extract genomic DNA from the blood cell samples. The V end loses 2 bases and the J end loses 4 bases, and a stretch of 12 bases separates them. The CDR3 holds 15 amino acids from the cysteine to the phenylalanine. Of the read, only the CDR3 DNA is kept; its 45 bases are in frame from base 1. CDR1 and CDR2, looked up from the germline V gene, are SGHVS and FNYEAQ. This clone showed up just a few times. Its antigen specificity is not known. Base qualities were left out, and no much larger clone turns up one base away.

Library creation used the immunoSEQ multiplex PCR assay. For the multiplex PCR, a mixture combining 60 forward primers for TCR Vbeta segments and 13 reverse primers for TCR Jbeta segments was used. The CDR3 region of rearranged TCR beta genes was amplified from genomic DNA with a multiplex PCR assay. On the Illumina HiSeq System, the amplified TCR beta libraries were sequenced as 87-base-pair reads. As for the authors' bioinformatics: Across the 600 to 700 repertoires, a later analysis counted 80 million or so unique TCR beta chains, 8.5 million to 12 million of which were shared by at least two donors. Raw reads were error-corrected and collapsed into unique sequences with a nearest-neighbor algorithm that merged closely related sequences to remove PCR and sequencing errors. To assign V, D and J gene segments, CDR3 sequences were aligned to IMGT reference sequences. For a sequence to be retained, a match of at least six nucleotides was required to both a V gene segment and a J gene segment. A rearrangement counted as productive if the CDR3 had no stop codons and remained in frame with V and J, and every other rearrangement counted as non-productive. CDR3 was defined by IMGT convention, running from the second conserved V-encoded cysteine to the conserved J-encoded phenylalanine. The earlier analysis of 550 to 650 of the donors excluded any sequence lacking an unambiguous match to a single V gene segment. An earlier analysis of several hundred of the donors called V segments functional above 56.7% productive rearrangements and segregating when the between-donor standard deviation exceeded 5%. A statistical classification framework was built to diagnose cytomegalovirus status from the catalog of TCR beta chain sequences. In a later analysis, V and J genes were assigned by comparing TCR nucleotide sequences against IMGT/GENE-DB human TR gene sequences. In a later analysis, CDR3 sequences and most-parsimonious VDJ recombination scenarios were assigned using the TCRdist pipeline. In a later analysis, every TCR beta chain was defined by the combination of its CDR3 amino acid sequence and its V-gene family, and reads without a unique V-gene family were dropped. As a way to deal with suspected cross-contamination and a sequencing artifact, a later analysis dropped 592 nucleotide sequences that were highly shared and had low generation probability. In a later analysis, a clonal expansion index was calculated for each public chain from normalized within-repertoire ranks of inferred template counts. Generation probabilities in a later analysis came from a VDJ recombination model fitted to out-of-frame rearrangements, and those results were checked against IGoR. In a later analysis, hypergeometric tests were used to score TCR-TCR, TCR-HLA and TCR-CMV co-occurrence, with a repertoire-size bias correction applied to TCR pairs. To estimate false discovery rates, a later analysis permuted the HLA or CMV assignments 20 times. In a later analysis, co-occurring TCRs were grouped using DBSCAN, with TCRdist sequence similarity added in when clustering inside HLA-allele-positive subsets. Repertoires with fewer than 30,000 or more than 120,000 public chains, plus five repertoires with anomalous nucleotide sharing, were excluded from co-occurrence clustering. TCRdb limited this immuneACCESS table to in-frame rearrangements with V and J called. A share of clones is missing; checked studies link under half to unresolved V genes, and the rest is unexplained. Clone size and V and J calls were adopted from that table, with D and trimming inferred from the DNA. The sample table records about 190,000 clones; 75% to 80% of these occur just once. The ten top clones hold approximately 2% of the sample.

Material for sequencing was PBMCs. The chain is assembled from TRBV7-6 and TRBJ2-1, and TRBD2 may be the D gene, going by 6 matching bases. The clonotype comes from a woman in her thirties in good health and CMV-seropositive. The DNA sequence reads TGTGCCAGCAGCTTACCACGCGGGGCGTACAATGAGCAGTTCTTC. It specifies CASSLPRGAYNEQFF.